Below, 18 T cell receptor beta chains from the same sample are listed, as sequenced in a study of Graves' ophthalmopathy and Graves' hyperthyroidism. Transcripts of RNA were the source for amplifying TCR beta CDR3 regions. A first-round RT-PCR used HTBI primers, followed by a second-round multiplex PCR. Each CDR3 protein gets one entry after TCRdb re-called the multiplex PCR reads with MiXCR. The sample contains about 370,000 distinct CDR3 sequences, approximately 18% of which appear only once. The sequencing sample was made of peripheral blood. The receptors were gathered from an adult woman with stable Graves' hyperthyroidism.

This clonotype was seen at least ten times. The V call is TRBV20-1, the J call TRBJ2-4, with 7 bases fitting TRBD1. Germline lookup yields CDR1 DFQATT and CDR2 SNEGSKA (reference sequence). Trimming removed 5 bases from V and 8 bases from J; junction bases left unmatched: 6. This CDR3 is built from 12 residues. CDR3 amino acids: CSAEGGLDIQYF. The CDR3, as DNA: TGCAGTGCTGAAGGGGGCTTGGACATTCAGTACTTC.

This clonotype was seen many times. The chain couples TRBV5-1 to TRBJ1-5; maybe TRBD1 (6 bases). V lost 0 bases, J lost 2 bases, and 9 bases lay in between. In germline, CDR1 is SGHRS, CDR2 YFSETQ. There are 15 residues in the CDR3. The CDR3, as DNA: TGCGCCAGCAGCTTGGAGGGGGGCGGCAATCAGCCCCAGCATTTT. Translation: CASSLEGGGNQPQHF.

In this sample, this clonotype turned up many times. The chain is built from TRBV20-1 and TRBJ2-7; perhaps TRBD2 as D (6 bases). V was pared by 3 bases and J by 2 bases, with 11 bases between. Germline V CDR1 and CDR2: DFQATT, SNEGSKA (reference sequence). This CDR3 spans 13 amino acids. CDR3 nucleotides: TGCAGTGCTAGGGCTAGCGTGGCCTACGAGCAGTACTTC. This gives the protein CSARASVAYEQYF.

The CDR3 loop reads CASSFTTGGRYEQYF. CDR3 nucleotides: TGTGCCAGCAGCTTTACGACAGGGGGTAGGTACGAGCAGTACTTC. The rearrangement links TRBV12-3 or TRBV12-4 to TRBJ2-7; the match to TRBD1 covers 9 bases. This CDR3 contains 15 residues. Trimming took 6 bases from V and 4 from J; bases not matched to a gene: 10.

This clonotype was recorded many times. The chain joins TRBV6-5 to TRBJ2-5, with D tentatively TRBD2 (6 bases). Germline CDR1 is MNHEY and CDR2 is SVGAGI. The CDR3 length is 14 residues. Trimming took 0 bases from V and 4 from J, leaving 9 bases between them. CDR3 residues: CASSYSEAGETQYF. DNA of the CDR3: TGTGCCAGCAGTTACTCCGAAGCGGGAGAGACCCAGTACTTC.

There are many counts of this clonotype. The gene calls are TRBV11-1 and TRBJ2-2; weak D call: TRBD1 (6 bases). Germline values: CDR1 SGHAT, CDR2 FQDESV (reference sequence). This CDR3 region has 13 residues. Deletions cut 6 bases from V and 6 bases from J, with 11 bases between. CDR3 in amino acids: CASRSQGSGELFF. CDR3 coding DNA: TGTGCCAGCAGATCACAGGGTTCCGGGGAGCTGTTTTTT.

This clonotype was seen a few times. The V and J genes are TRBV5-1 and TRBJ1-3, with no clear D. The CDR3 length is 15 residues. From germline, CDR1 is SGHRS and CDR2 YFSETQ. V lost 2 bases to trimming and J lost 2 bases, with 11 bases between them. In DNA form, the CDR3 reads TGCGCCAGCAGCTTCGATGGACGAACTGGAAACACCATATATTTT. Its protein product is CASSFDGRTGNTIYF.

For the CDR3, the DNA is TGTGCCAGCAGTTTGGCGGGGGGCGGGAGCACCTACGAGCAGTACTTC. Protein product: CASSLAGGGSTYEQYF. The rearrangement joins TRBV28 to TRBJ2-7; 8 bases are a match to TRBD2. CDR1 is MDHEN and CDR2 is SYDVKM in the germline V gene. This CDR3 has 16 residues. V lost 3 bases and J lost 2; bases outside the gene matches: 9. Combining the CDR3 with reference TRBV28 and TRBJ2-7 gives the whole variable domain DVKVTQSSRYLVKRTGEKVFLECVQDMDHENMFWYRQDPGLGLRLIYFSYDVKMKEKGDIPEGYSVSREKKERFSLILESASTNQTSMYLCASSLAGGGSTYEQYFGPGTRLTVT.

The sample holds many counts of this clonotype. The chain joins TRBV6-7 to TRBJ2-4; D may be TRBD1 or TRBD2 (5 bases each). TRBV6-7 counts as an open reading frame of uncertain function. The CDR3 runs 15 residues. V lost 6 bases, J lost 0 bases, and 12 bases lay in between. In DNA form, the CDR3 reads TGTGCCAGCAGGAGAAAAGGGACAGCCAAAAACATTCAGTACTTC. It encodes CASRRKGTAKNIQYF.

The sample holds many counts of this clonotype. The V gene is TRBV10-3, the J gene TRBJ1-1, with D hard to call. With 8 bases removed from V and 4 bases from J, the gap between germline ends came to 14 bases. The CDR3 consists of 13 residues. Per the germline V gene, CDR1 is ENHRY and CDR2 is SYGVKD. The CDR3 spells CAIADSGSTEAFF. The CDR3 bases are TGTGCCATCGCCGACTCGGGATCCACTGAAGCTTTCTTT.

Many counts were recorded for this clonotype. V and J are TRBV7-9 and TRBJ2-5, with a possible D match to TRBD2 (6 bases). CDR1 and CDR2 (germline): SEHNR, FQNEAQ (reference sequence). Trimming removed 4 bases from V and 1 base from J, with 13 bases in between. The CDR3 has 15 residues. The CDR3 sequence: CASSSGVMPQETQYF. CDR3 in DNA: TGTGCCAGCAGCTCGGGGGTGATGCCCCAAGAGACCCAGTACTTC.

This clonotype was seen many times. The rearrangement joins TRBV7-2 to TRBJ2-5; no clear D gene. Germline-derived CDR1 and CDR2 are SGHTA and FQGNSA. This CDR3 contains 15 residues. Trimming shortened V by 2 bases and J by 2 bases, and 12 bases separated the two germline ends. The CDR3 protein is CASSLQNGVQETQYF. Written as DNA, the CDR3 is TGTGCCAGCAGCTTACAAAACGGAGTACAAGAGACCCAGTACTTC.

A note on this clonotype: A much larger clone lies a single base off, so this may be a read error. This rearrangement joins TRBV27 to TRBJ1-1; possible D gene TRBD1, 5 bases. Germline V gene lookup returns CDR1 MNHEY and CDR2 SMNVEV (reference sequence). The CDR3 spans 17 residues. The DNA for the CDR3 is TGTGCCAGCAGTGGAGCCGGCAGGGTCCTTTTAAACACTGAAGCTTGCTTT. Residues: CASSGAGRVLLNTEACF.

At least ten counts were recorded for this clonotype. This rearrangement joins TRBV4-2 to TRBJ1-1; 7 positions agree with TRBD1. The CDR3 covers 14 residues. Unmatched junction bases numbered 3, after V lost 4 bases and J lost 1 base. Per the germline V gene, CDR1 is LGHNA and CDR2 is YNFKEQ. DNA for the CDR3: TGTGCCAGCAGCCCGACAGGGAAGAACACTGAAGCTTTCTTT. It specifies CASSPTGKNTEAFF.

This clonotype was seen at least ten times. V is TRBV12-3 or TRBV12-4 and J is TRBJ2-3; D not resolved. Trimming removed 6 bases at V and 3 bases at J, with 4 bases between. This CDR3 contains 11 residues. CDR3 residues: CASRGTDTQYF. CDR3 coding DNA: TGTGCCAGCAGGGGGACAGATACGCAGTATTTT.

This clonotype was seen a handful of times. A read error may produce the germline difference seen at one junction end. The chain employs TRBV19 and TRBJ2-7; TRBD1 matches 8 bases. The germline gives CDR1 LNHDA, CDR2 SQIVND (reference sequence). This CDR3 is built from 14 residues. The CDR3 nucleotides read TGTGCCAGTAGTCCATGGACAGGGCGGAACGAGCAGTGCTTC. Encoded protein: CASSPWTGRNEQCF.

Ten or more counts support this clonotype. The genes are TRBV28 and TRBJ2-7; D is ambiguous. V was pared by 5 bases and J by 0 bases, with 14 bases between. The germline CDR1 and CDR2 sequences are MDHEN and SYDVKM. The CDR3 is 15 residues long. The CDR3, as DNA: TGTGCCAGCAGTGGACGGAACCTACCCTCCTACGAGCAGTACTTC. Its translation is CASSGRNLPSYEQYF.

There are many counts of this clonotype. The chain joins TRBV28 to TRBJ2-7; D is perhaps TRBD2 (6 bases). Trimming removed 3 bases from V and 7 bases from J, with 19 bases in between. The CDR3 is 15 amino acids. Germline V gene lookup returns CDR1 MDHEN and CDR2 SYDVKM. This CDR3 is CASSLGGGASREQYF. CDR3 sequence (DNA): TGTGCCAGCAGTTTGGGGGGAGGAGCGTCGCGTGAGCAGTACTTC.